The 13 T cell receptor beta chains listed next were all sequenced from one sample in a study of shared clonotypes between healthy human individuals. The method was immunoSEQ multiplex PCR; TCRdb's version includes in-frame clones alone and lacks a portion of them. The sample has about 2 million clones; 85% to 95% are singletons. The material sequenced was naive CD4+ T cells sorted from blood. The subset here: CD45RA+ positively selected. Receptors originate from a young man in good health.

The chain links TRBV30 to TRBJ2-7; 8 bases are shared with TRBD1. The junction had 6 bases not matched to a gene; V was cut back by 8 bases and J by 6 bases. Germline CDR1 is GTSNPN and CDR2 is SVGIG (reference sequence). The CDR3 is made up of 11 amino acids. The CDR3 here is CAGGTGVEQYF. The CDR3 nucleotides read TGTGCCGGAGGGACAGGAGTCGAGCAGTACTTC.

The chain joins TRBV2 to TRBJ2-1; 10 nucleotides align to TRBD1. The germline V gene encodes CDR1 SNHLY and CDR2 FYNNEI. After removal of 8 bases from V and 10 bases from J, the junction contained 5 bases not matched to a gene. CDR3 size: 12 residues. This CDR3 is CASGTGEVEQFF. The CDR3 coding sequence is TGTGCCAGCGGGACAGGGGAAGTGGAGCAGTTCTTC.

V gene TRBV5-1 combines with J gene TRBJ1-4; no clear D. Germline-derived CDR1 and CDR2 are SGHRS and YFSETQ. Trimming took 4 bases from V and 4 from J, leaving 8 bases between them. CDR3 size: 13 residues. Written as DNA, the CDR3 is TGCGCCAGCAGCCCACAGAATAATGAAAAACTGTTTTTT. This encodes CASSPQNNEKLFF.

This chain uses TRBV29-1 with TRBJ1-4; 12 nucleotides align to TRBD1. The germline CDR1 and CDR2 sequences are SQVTM and ANQGSEA. J lost 4 bases, V lost 7 bases, and 16 bases had no gene match. This CDR3 is built from 18 residues. CDR3 residues: CSAVARDRGREVNEKLFF. CDR3 bases: TGCAGCGCTGTTGCCCGGGACAGGGGGCGCGAAGTTAATGAAAAACTGTTTTTT. The full variable domain, rest sourced from reference TRBV29-1 and TRBJ1-4, is SAVISQKPSRDICQRGTSLTIQCQVDSQVTMMFWYRQQPGQSLTLIATANQGSEATYESGFVIDKFPISRPNLTFSTLTVSNMSPEDSSIYLCSAVARDRGREVNEKLFFGSGTQLSVL.

The V call is TRBV9, the J call TRBJ1-5; D is undetermined. Trimming cost V 4 bases and J 0 bases, with 8 bases left between them. Per the germline V gene, CDR1 is SGDLS and CDR2 is YYNGEE. The CDR3 covers 14 residues. The CDR3 bases are TGTGCCAGCAGCACTGGCCTTAGCAATCAGCCCCAGCATTTT. Amino acid sequence: CASSTGLSNQPQHF. Based on the CDR3 plus reference TRBV9 and TRBJ1-5, the full variable domain is DSGVTQTPKHLITATGQRVTLRCSPRSGDLSVYWYQQSLDQGLQFLIQYYNGEERAKGNILERFSAQQFPDLHSELNLSSLELGDSALYFCASSTGLSNQPQHFGDGTRLSIL.

On this clone itself: At one end, the junction sequence differs from germline, possibly due to a read error. V is TRBV7-8 and J is TRBJ2-5; TRBD2 matches 8 bases. Germline loops: CDR1 SGHVS, CDR2 FQNEAQ. The CDR3 is 15 residues long. The CDR3 protein is CASSLAGLAIETQYF. In DNA form, the CDR3 reads TGTGCCAGCAGCCTAGCAGGACTAGCTATTGAGACCCAGTACTTC.

The gene calls are TRBV4-2 and TRBJ2-7; 7 bases align to TRBD1. This CDR3 comprises 17 residues. V lost 0 bases, J lost 1 base, and 9 bases stayed unmatched. CDR1 is LGHNA, CDR2 YNFKEQ, per germline. CDR3 in DNA: TGTGCCAGCAGCCAAGATCTTGGGACAGTCTCTTCCTACGAGCAGTACTTC. Protein: CASSQDLGTVSSYEQYF.

This clone is a singleton in its sample. The genes are TRBV6-5 and TRBJ1-1, with D unresolved. This CDR3 has 13 residues. Trimming took 3 bases from V and 7 from J, leaving 12 bases between them. Germline V gene data show CDR1 as MNHEY and CDR2 as SVGAGI. DNA of the CDR3: TGTGCCAGCAGTTATACAAAACAGAATGAAGCTTTCTTT. Amino acids: CASSYTKQNEAFF.

The CDR3 DNA is TGCGCCAGCAGCACTAGCGGGCCCTCCTACGAGCAGTACTTC. Encoded protein: CASSTSGPSYEQYF. The V call is TRBV4-1, the J call TRBJ2-7; 9 bases align to TRBD2. This CDR3 spans 14 amino acids. From germline, CDR1 is MGHRA and CDR2 YSYEKL. V was clipped by 5 bases and J by 0 bases; unmatched bases: 2.

The chain recombines TRBV29-1 with TRBJ1-2, with a tentative D call TRBD1 (5 bases). Germline-derived CDR1 and CDR2 are SQVTM and ANQGSEA. CDR3 length equals 12 residues. V was cut by 3 bases and J by 4 bases, with 9 bases left in between. CDR3 bases: TGCAGCGTTGAGGCAGGGAGCTATGGCTACACCTTC. Translated, it gives CSVEAGSYGYTF. Combining the CDR3 with reference TRBV29-1 and TRBJ1-2 gives the whole variable domain SAVISQKPSRDICQRGTSLTIQCQVDSQVTMMFWYRQQPGQSLTLIATANQGSEATYESGFVIDKFPISRPNLTFSTLTVSNMSPEDSSIYLCSVEAGSYGYTFGSGTRLTVV.

This sequence joins TRBV6-1 and TRBJ2-7, with D perhaps matching TRBD2 (6 bases). From germline, CDR1 is MNHNS and CDR2 SASEGT. V was pared by 7 bases and J by 3 bases, with 16 bases between. The CDR3 covers 14 residues. CDR3 sequence reads: CASILMVGGYEQYF. The CDR3 nucleotides are TGTGCCAGCATACTTATGGTGGGGGGCTACGAGCAGTACTTC.

This clone came up many times. The same CDR3 is also encoded by other DNA sequences in this sample. This chain connects TRBV5-1 to TRBJ2-5; weak D call: TRBD1 (5 bases). The CDR3 loop spans 15 amino acids. CDR1 and CDR2 from the germline V gene are SGHRS and YFSETQ. V lost 3 bases, J lost 3 bases, and 15 bases lay in between. The CDR3 sequence: CASSSGRAKEETQYF. Written as DNA, the CDR3 is TGCGCCAGCAGCTCCGGCAGGGCAAAAGAAGAGACCCAGTACTTC.

CDR3 loop: CASSPERERFTGELFF. DNA of the CDR3: TGCGCCAGCAGCCCTGAGCGGGAGCGGTTCACCGGGGAGCTGTTTTTT. The chain employs TRBV10-2 and TRBJ2-2; 8 bases match TRBD2. The germline V gene has CDR1 WSHSY and CDR2 SAAADI. There are 16 residues in the CDR3. The trim removed 6 bases at V and 4 bases at J, leaving 10 bases unmatched.